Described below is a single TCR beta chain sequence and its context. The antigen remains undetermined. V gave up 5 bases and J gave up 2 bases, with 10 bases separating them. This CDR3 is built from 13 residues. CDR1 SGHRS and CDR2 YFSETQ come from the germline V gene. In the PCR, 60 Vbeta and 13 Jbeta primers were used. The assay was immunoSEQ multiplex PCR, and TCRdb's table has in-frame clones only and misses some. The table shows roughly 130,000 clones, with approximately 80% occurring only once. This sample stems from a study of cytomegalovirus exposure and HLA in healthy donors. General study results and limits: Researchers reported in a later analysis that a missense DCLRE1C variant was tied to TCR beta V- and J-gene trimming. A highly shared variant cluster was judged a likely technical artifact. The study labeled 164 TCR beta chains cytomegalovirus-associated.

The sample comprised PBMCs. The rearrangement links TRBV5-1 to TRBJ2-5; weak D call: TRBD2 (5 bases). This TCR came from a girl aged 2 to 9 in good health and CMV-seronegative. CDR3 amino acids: CASRLALQETQYF. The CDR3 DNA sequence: TGCGCCAGCAGGTTAGCGCTACAAGAGACCCAGTACTTC. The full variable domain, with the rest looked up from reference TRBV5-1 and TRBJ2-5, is KAGVTQTPRYLIKTRGQQVTLSCSPISGHRSVSWYQQTPGQGLQFLFEYFSETQRNKGNFPGRFSGRQFSNSRSEMNVSTLELGDSALYLCASRLALQETQYFGPGTRLLVL.